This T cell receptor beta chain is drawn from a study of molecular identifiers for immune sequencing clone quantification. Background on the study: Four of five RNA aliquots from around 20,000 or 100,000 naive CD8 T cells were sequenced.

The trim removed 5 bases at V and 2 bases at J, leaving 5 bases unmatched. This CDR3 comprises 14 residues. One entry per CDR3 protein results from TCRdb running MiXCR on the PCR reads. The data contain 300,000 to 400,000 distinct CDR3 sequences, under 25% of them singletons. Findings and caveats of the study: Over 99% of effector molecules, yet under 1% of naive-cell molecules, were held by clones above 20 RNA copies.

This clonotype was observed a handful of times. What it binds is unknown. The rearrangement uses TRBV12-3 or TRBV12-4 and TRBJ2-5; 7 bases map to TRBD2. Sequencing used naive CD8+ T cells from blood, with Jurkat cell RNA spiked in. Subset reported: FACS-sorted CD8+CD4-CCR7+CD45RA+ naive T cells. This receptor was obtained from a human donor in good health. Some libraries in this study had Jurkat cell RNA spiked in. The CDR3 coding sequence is TGTGCCAGCAGTGGAGGGACTACTCAAGAGACCCAGTACTTC. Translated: CASSGGTTQETQYF.